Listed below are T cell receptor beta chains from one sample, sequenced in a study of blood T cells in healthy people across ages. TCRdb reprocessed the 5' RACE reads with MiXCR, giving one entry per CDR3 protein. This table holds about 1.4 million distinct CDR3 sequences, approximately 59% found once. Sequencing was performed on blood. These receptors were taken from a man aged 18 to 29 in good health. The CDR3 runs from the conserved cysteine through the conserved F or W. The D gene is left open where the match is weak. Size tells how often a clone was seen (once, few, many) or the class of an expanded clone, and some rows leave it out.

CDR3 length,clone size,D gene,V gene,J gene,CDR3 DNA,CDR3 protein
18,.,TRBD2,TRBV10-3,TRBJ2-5,TGTGCCATCAGTGAGACAAGACTAGCGGGGGGACCTCAAGAGACCCAGTACTTC,CAISETRLAGGPQETQYF
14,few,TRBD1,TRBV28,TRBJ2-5,TGTGCCAGCAGTTATACAGGGGGCCGGGAGACCCAGTACTTC,CASSYTGGRETQYF
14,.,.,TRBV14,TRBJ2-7,TGTGCCAGCAGCCAACACGGGGGCACCTACGAGCAGTACTTC,CASSQHGGTYEQYF
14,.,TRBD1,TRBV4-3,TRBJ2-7,TGCGCCAGCAGCCAAGACAGGGGGCACGGAAAGCAGTACTTC,CASSQDRGHGKQYF
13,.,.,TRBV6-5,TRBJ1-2,TGTGCCAGCAGTGGCAGGGCTGCCTATGGCTACACCTTC,CASSGRAAYGYTF
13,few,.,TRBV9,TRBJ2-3,TGTGCCAGCAGCGTAGGAAGGACAGATACGCAGTATTTT,CASSVGRTDTQYF
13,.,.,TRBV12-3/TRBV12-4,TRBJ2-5,TGTGCCAGCAGTTGTGGGGCCCTAGAGACCCAGTACTTC,CASSCGALETQYF
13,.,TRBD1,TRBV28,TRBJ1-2,TGTGCCAGCAGTTTGGAACAGGGGACGGGCTACACCTTC,CASSLEQGTGYTF
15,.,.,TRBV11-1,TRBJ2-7,TGTGCCAGCAGCTTAGACCCAACGGGCACCTACGAGCAGTACTTC,CASSLDPTGTYEQYF
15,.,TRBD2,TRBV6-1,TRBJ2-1,TGTGCCAGCAGCCTCGGACTAGCGTACTACAATGAGCAGTTCTTC,CASSLGLAYYNEQFF
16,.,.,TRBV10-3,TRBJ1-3,TGTGCCATCAGTGAGTTCACGATGGACTCTGGAAACACCGTATATTTT,CAISEFTMDSGNTVYF
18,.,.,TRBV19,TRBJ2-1,TGTGCCAGTAGTATAGATGGGTGGGGCCGCGGTACCTACAATGAGCAGTTCTTC,CASSIDGWGRGTYNEQFF
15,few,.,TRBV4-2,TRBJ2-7,TGTGCCAGCAGCCAAGTATCGGGAATCAGGAACGAGCAGTACTTC,CASSQVSGIRNEQYF
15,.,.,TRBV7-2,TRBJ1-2,TGTGCCAGCAGCTTAGGGCGGATTCCCAGCTATGGCTACACCTTC,CASSLGRIPSYGYTF
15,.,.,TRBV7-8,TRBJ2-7,TGTGCCAGCAGCTTATGGGGCGGGGCATCCTACGAGCAGTACTTC,CASSLWGGASYEQYF
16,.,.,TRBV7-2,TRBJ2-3,TGTGCCAGCAGCTCGAGAATAGGTCGCTGGGAAGATACGCAGTATTTT,CASSSRIGRWEDTQYF
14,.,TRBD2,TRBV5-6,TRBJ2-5,TGTGCCAGCAGCTTGCCTAGCGGTTTTGAGACCCAGTACTTC,CASSLPSGFETQYF
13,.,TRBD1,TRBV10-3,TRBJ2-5,TGTGCCACCAGCGGACAGGGGGAAGAGACCCAGTACTTC,CATSGQGEETQYF
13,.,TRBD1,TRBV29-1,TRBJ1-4,TGCAGCGTTTTTGGACAGGGTGGCGAAAAACTGTTTTTT,CSVFGQGGEKLFF